This TCR beta chain comes out of a study of CD8 T cells in Susac syndrome. cDNA came from 0.5 to 1 ug RNA primed by random hexamers. A multiplex approach, immunoSEQ multiplex PCR, amplified TCR beta CDR3 across 54 Vbeta and 13 Jbeta. TCRdb re-derived calls from the immunoSEQ multiplex PCR reads in MiXCR, one entry per CDR3 protein. The repertoire holds about 210,000 distinct CDR3 sequences, about 95% seen once, with approximately 0.094% in the top ten. Sequencing of TCR beta was undertaken in CD8+ and CD4+ T cells derived from blood. Controls were healthy donors (matched for age and sex). Negative magnetic isolation gave CD8+ and CD4+ cells; FACS enriched CD8+ TEMRA. The germline CDR1 and CDR2 sequences are SQVTM and ANQGSEA. This CDR3 has 12 amino acids. V dropped 4 bases and J dropped 12 bases, with 16 bases sitting between them.

The sequencing input was CD4+ T cells from PBMCs. The genes are TRBV29-1 and TRBJ2-1, with D perhaps TRBD1 (6 bases). The receptor was derived from a human donor in good health. CDR3 sequence: CSVAQGPDGQFF. CDR3 nucleotide sequence: TGCAGCGTTGCACAGGGCCCGGATGGGCAGTTCTTC.